The count of the clone carrying this T cell receptor beta chain is one. The sample belongs to a study of blood T cell repertoires in COVID-19. In the original processing: Amplification with reference gene primers provided the estimates of nucleated cell counts. TCRdb's copy holds only in-frame clones and misses some; the assay was immunoSEQ multiplex PCR. V, J and clone size are those of that table, while D and trimming were read from the DNA. The sample holds roughly 200,000 clones; around 88% are singletons and the top ten take 3.5% to 5%. V was cut by 4 bases and J by 4 bases, with 11 bases left in between. The CDR3 is made up of 13 amino acids. Germline V lookup: CDR1 MNHNY, CDR2 SVGAGI (reference sequence).

The J gene is TRBJ2-7, the V gene TRBV6-6, with no clear D. This sequence originates from a woman aged 25 to 39 with acute or convalescent COVID-19. The sequenced sample consisted of peripheral blood. The CDR3 DNA is TGTGCCAGCAGTTCCCAGGCCATTTACGAGCAGTACTTC. Translating gives CASSSQAIYEQYF.